What follows is one T cell receptor (beta chain) and its context. The data were taken from a study of T cell changes during pregnancy in multiple sclerosis. TCRdb keeps only in-frame clones here, not all; method: immunoSEQ multiplex PCR. The data contain approximately 72,000 clones, roughly nine tenths of them singletons. The CDR3 runs to 14 residues. CDR1 and CDR2 from the germline V gene are SGDLS and YYNGEE. Trimming took off 6 bases at V and 4 bases at J, with 15 bases between the two ends. Sequencing used peripheral blood, obtained in the first trimester of pregnancy. This receptor was identified in a female donor in good health, enrolled as a control in a pregnancy study. The chain couples TRBV9 to TRBJ2-3, with a weak D call TRBD2 (6 bases). CDR3: CASTGREWSDTQYF. CDR3 sequence (DNA): TGTGCCAGCACAGGACGGGAGTGGTCAGATACGCAGTATTTT.